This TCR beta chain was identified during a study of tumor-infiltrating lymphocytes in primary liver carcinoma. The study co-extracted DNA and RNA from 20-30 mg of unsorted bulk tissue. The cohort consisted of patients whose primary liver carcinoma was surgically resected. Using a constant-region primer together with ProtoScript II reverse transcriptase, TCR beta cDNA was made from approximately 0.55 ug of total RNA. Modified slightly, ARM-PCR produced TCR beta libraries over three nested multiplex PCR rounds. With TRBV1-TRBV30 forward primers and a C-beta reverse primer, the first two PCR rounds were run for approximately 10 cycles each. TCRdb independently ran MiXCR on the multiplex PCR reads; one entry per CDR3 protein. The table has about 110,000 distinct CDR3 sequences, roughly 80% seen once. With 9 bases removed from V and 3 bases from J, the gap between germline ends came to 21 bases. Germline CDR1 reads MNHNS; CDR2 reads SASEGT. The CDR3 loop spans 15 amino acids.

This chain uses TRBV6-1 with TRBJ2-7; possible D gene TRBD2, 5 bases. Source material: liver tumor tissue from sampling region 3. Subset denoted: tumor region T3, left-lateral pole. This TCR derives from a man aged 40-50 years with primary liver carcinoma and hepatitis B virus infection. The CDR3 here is CASSWKVGEVYEQYF. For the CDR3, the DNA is TGTGCCAGTAGCTGGAAAGTGGGAGAGGTCTACGAGCAGTACTTC.